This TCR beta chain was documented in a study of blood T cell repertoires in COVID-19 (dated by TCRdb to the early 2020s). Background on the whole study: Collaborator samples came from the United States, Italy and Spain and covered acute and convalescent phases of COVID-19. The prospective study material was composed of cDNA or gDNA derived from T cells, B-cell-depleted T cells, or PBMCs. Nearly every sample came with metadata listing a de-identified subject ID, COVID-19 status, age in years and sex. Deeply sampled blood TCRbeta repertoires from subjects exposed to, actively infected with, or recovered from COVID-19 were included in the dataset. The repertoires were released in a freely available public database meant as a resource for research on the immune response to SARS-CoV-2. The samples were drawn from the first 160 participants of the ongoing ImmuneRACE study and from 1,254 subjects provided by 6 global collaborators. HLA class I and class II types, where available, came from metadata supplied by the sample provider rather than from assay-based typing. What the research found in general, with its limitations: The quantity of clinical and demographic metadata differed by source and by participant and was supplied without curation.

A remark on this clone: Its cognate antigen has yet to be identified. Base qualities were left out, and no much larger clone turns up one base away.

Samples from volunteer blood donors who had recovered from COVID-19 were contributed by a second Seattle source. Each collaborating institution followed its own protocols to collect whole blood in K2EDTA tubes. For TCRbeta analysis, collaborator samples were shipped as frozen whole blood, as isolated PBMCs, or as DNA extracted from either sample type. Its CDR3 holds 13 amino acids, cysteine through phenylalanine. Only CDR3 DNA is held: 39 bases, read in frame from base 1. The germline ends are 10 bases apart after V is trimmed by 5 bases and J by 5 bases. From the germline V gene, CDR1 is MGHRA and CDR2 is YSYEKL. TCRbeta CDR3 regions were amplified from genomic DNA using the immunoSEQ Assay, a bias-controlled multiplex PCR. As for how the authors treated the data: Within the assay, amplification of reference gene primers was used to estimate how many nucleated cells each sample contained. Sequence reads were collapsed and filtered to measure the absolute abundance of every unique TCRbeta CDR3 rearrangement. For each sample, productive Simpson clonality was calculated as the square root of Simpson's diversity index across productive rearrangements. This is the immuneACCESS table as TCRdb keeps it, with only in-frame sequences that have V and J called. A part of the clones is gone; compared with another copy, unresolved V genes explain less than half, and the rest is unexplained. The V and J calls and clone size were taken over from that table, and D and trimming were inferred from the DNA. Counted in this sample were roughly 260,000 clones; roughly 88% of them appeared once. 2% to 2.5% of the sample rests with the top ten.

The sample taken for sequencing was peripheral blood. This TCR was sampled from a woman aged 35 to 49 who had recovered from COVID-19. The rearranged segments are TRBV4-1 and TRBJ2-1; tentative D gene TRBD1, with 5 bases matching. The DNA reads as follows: TGCGCCAGCAGCTATGACAGCCACAATGAGCAGTTCTTC. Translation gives CASSYDSHNEQFF.